This T cell receptor beta chain stems from a study of T cell responses to AZD1222 COVID-19 vaccine. The protocol was immunoSEQ multiplex PCR, while the TCRdb copy is restricted to in-frame clones and leaves out a portion. The sample has over 130,000 clones, 90% to 95% seen once. Samples with a second dose at about 4 or about 12 weeks were pooled together. Germline lookup yields CDR1 MNHEY and CDR2 SMNVEV (reference sequence). V dropped 3 bases and J dropped 8 bases, with 16 bases sitting between them. This CDR3 has 15 residues. This clonotype was sampled from an adult who received the AZD1222 COVID-19 vaccine. The starting material was peripheral blood, obtained 28 days after the second AZD1222 dose. V and J are TRBV27 and TRBJ1-4, with D possibly TRBD1 on 6 matching bases. CDR3 protein: CASSFGSGDTEKLFF. The CDR3 nucleotides read TGTGCCAGCAGTTTCGGGTCAGGGGATACGGAAAAACTGTTTTTT.